The sequence of this T cell receptor (beta chain) was determined in a study of cytomegalovirus exposure and HLA in healthy donors. Overall study context: In a previous analysis, 117 million unique TCR beta sequences were found from 150 million to 200 million T cells.

Study findings and constraints: The records held CMV serostatus as the only immune exposure information. As a later analysis revealed, most CMV-associated TCR beta chains appeared HLA-restricted. Several top significant clusters appeared, in a later analysis, to be linked to common viral pathogens.

Concerning this clone itself: As yet, its antigen is unknown.

The PCR made use of 60 Vbeta and 13 Jbeta primers. Clones were sequenced by immunoSEQ multiplex PCR, and TCRdb holds only the in-frame ones, with some missing. The sample contains around 150,000 clones, 68% of which appear only once. Sequencing input: PBMCs. The clonotype originates from a man in his sixties in good health and CMV-seronegative.

The CDR3 DNA reads TGTGCCAGTAGAAACAGGGGTGGCTCGTATGGCTACACCTTC. This sequence encodes CASRNRGGSYGYTF. The chain uses TRBV19 and TRBJ1-2; 7 bases are a match to TRBD1. Germline values: CDR1 LNHDA, CDR2 SQIVND (reference sequence). This CDR3 region has 14 residues. V shed 6 bases, J shed 5 bases, and the junction held 9 bases outside the gene matches.